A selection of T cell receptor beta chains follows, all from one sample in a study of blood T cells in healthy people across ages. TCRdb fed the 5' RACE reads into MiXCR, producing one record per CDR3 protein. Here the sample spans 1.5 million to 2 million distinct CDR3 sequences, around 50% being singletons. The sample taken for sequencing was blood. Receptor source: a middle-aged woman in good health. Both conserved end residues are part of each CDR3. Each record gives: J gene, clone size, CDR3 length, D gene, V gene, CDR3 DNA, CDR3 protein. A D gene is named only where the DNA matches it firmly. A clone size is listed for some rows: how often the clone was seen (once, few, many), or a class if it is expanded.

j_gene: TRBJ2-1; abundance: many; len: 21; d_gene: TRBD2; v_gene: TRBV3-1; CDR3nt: TGTGCCAGCACTTCCCAGTACCCGACTAGCGGGGGGTTAAGCTCCTACAATGAGCAGTTCTTC; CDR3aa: CASTSQYPTSGGLSSYNEQFF
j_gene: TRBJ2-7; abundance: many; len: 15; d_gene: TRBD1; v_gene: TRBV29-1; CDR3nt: TGCAGCGTTTCTCCACGACAGGGCAAGGCCTACGAGCAGTACTTC; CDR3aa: CSVSPRQGKAYEQYF
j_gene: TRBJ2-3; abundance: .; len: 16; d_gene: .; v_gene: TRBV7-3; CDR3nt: TGTGCCAGCAGCTACCAGGACACCCTTGATACAGATACGCAGTATTTT; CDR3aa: CASSYQDTLDTDTQYF
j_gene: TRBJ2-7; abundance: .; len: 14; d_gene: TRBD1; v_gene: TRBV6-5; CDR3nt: TGTGCCAGCAGGAGACAGGGGTATCACTACGAGCAGTACTTC; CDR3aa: CASRRQGYHYEQYF
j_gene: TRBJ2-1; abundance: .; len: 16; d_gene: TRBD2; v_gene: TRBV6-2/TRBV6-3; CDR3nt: TGTGCCAGCAGTTTCAGGGGCGGCGGGGGGAACAATGAGCAGTTCTTC; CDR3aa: CASSFRGGGGNNEQFF
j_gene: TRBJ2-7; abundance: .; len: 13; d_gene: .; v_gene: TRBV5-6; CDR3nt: TGTGCCAGCAGCTTGGGTATACGCAACGAGCAGTACTTC; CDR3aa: CASSLGIRNEQYF
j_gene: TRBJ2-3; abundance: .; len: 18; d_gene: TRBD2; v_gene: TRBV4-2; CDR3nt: TGTGCCAGCAGCCAAGGTGTAGCGGGGGGCGACAACCCAGATACGCAGTATTTT; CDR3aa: CASSQGVAGGDNPDTQYF
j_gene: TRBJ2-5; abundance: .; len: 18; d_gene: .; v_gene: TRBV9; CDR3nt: TGTGCCAGCAGCGTAGCTATCGGGGGTGGAGGGGTCCAAGAGACCCAGTACTTC; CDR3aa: CASSVAIGGGGVQETQYF
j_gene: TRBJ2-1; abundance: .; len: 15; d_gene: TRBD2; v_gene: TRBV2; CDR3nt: TGTGCCAGCACCGACGGTCTAGCGGGGGGCTTAGAGCAGTTCTTC; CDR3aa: CASTDGLAGGLEQFF
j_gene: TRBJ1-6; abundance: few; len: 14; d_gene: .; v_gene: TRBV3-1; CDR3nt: TGTGCCAGCAGCCAAGGGTGGGGCAATTCACCCCTCCACTTT; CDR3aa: CASSQGWGNSPLHF
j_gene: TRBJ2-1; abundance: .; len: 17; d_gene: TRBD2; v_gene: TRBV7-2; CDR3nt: TGTGCCAGCAGCTTACGGACTAGCGGGGGGTCTTACAATGAGCAGTTCTTC; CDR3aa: CASSLRTSGGSYNEQFF
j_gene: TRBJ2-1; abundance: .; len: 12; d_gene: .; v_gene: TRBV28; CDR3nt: TGTGCCAGCAGTCCGGCTACCCCTGAGCAGTTCTTC; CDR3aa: CASSPATPEQFF
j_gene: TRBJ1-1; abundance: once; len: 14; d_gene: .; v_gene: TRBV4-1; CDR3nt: TGCGCCAGCAGCCAAGAGGAGGGGTCGGCTGAAGCTTTCTTT; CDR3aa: CASSQEEGSAEAFF
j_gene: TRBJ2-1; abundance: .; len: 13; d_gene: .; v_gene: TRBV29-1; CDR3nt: TGCAGCGTTGTGGGGGACGGATACAATGAGCAGTTCTTC; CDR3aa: CSVVGDGYNEQFF
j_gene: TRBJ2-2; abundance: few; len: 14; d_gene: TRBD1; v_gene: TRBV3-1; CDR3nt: TGTGCCAGCCCGTACAGGGGGCATAGCGGGGAGCTGTTTTTT; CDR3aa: CASPYRGHSGELFF
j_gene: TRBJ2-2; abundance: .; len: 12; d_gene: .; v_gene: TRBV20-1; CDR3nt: TGCAGTGCTAGCCACAGGGCCGGGGAGCTGTTTTTT; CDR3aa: CSASHRAGELFF
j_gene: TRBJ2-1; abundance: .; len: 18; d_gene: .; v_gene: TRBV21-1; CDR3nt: TGTGCCAGCAGCAAAGTAACTTTTCGGACTAGCGGGGTTAATGAGCAGTTCTTC; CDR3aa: CASSKVTFRTSGVNEQFF
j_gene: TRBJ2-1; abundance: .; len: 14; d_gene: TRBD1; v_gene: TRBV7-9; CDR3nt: TGTGCCAGCAGCGTTGGGACAGCCTCCTACGAGCAGTTCTTC; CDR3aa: CASSVGTASYEQFF
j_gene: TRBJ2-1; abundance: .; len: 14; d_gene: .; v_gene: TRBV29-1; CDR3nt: TGCAGCGCAAGGGCAGAAACTTCCTACAATGAGCAGTTCTTC; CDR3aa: CSARAETSYNEQFF
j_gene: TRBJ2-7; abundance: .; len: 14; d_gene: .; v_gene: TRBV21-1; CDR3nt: TGTGCCAGCACCCGGCGCAGGGTGTATTCCGAGCAGTACTTC; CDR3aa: CASTRRRVYSEQYF
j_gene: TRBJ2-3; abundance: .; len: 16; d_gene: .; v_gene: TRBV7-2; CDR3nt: TGTGCCAGCAGCATACTTAGCCCCCGGACGGAAGATACGCAGTATTTT; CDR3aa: CASSILSPRTEDTQYF
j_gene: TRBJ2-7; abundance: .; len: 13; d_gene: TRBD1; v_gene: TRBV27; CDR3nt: TGTGCCAGCAGCAATAAGGGGGCAGACGAGCAGTACTTC; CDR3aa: CASSNKGADEQYF
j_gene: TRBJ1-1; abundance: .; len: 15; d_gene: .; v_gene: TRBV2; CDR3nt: TGTGCCAGCAAAAGCTCAGGACTGGGGAACACTGAAGCTTTCTTT; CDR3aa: CASKSSGLGNTEAFF
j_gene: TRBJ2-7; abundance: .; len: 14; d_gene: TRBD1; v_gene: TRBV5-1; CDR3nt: TGCGCCAGCAGCTACACAGGGGCAGCACACGAGCAGTACTTC; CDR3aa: CASSYTGAAHEQYF
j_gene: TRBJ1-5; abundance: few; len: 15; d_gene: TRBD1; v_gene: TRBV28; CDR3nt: TGTGCCAGCAATTCTGGAGACAGGGTCGCTCAGCCCCAGCATTTT; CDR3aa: CASNSGDRVAQPQHF
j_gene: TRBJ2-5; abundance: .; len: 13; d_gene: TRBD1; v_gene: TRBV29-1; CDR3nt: TGCAGCGCCGCGGACAGGGCCGACGAGACCCAGTACTTC; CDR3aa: CSAADRADETQYF
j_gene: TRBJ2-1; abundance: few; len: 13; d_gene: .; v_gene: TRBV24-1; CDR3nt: TGTGCCACCAGTGACCCCGGGAACCATGAGCAGTTCTTC; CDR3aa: CATSDPGNHEQFF
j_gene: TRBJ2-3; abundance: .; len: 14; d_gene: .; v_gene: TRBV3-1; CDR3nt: TGTGCCAGCAGCCAAGACAGTATCTCGGATACGCAGTATTTT; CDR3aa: CASSQDSISDTQYF
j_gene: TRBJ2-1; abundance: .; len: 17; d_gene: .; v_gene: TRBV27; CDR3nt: TGTGCCAGCAGTTCTCCCGCAGCGGGTGTCGGCCCCAATGAGCAGTTCTTC; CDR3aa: CASSSPAAGVGPNEQFF
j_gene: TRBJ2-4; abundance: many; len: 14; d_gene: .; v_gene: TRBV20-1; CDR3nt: TGCAGTGCTGCCCGCGACCCAGCCAAAAACATTCAGTACTTC; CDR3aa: CSAARDPAKNIQYF
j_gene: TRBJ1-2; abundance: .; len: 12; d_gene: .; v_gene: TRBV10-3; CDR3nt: TGTGCCATCACAGGGGATAAGGGGGGCTACACCTTC; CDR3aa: CAITGDKGGYTF
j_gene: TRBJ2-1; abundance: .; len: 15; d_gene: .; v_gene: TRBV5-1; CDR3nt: TGCGCCAGCAGCTCCCGGACTAATGGGAACAATGAGCAGTTCTTC; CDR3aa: CASSSRTNGNNEQFF
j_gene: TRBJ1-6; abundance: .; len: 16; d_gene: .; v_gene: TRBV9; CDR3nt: TGTGCCAGCAGCACAGCGACAGAGATCGGGAATTCACCCCTCCACTTT; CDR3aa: CASSTATEIGNSPLHF